These T cell receptor beta chains were read from a single sample in a study of shared clonotypes between healthy human individuals. This table comes from immunoSEQ multiplex PCR, and its TCRdb copy is limited to in-frame clones, with some not included. The sample lists about 990,000 clones, 75% to 85% occurring once. The sequencing input was memory CD4+ T cells from PBMCs. The receptors were sampled from a man between 18 and 29 years old in good health. Some clones in this sample may be carry-over from other donors' samples. The CDR3 runs from the conserved cysteine through the conserved F or W. D genes are given only for firm matches. A row's size may be missing; if present it is once, few, many or a size class.

>.|TRBJ2-7|TRBD2|TRBV11-2
TGTGCCAGCAGCACGATTAGCGGGAGGGCCGCCGAGCAGTACTTC
CASSTISGRAAEQYF
>.|TRBJ2-2|TRBD1|TRBV5-4
TGTGCCAGCAGCTTCGGGACAGGGAAGGGGGCCGGGGAGCTGTTTTTT
CASSFGTGKGAGELFF
>.|TRBJ2-5|.|TRBV29-1
TGCAGCGTTGGGACAGGCGGAGGGGAGACCCAGTACTTC
CSVGTGGGETQYF
>.|TRBJ1-1|.|TRBV5-4
TGTGCCAGCAGCTTGAGGGGGTTCGGGACTGAAGCTTTCTTT
CASSLRGFGTEAFF
>.|TRBJ2-3|.|TRBV9
TGTGCCAGCAGCGTAGTTGAGGGGGGTACGCAGTATTTT
CASSVVEGGTQYF
>.|TRBJ1-3|.|TRBV7-8
TGTGCCAGCAGCTTAGTCGCCCAGGGTGCTTCCAACACCATATATTTT
CASSLVAQGASNTIYF
>.|TRBJ1-2|TRBD1|TRBV5-1
TGCGCCAGCAGCTTGCTCCCAGGGGGCTATGGCTACACCTTC
CASSLLPGGYGYTF
>.|TRBJ1-5|.|TRBV5-5
TGTGCCAGCAGCTTGTTAAGCGATCAGCCCCAGCATTTT
CASSLLSDQPQHF
>.|TRBJ2-3|TRBD2|TRBV27
TGTGCCAGCGCCCTCCGGCTAGCGGGAGCAGATACGCAGTATTTT
CASALRLAGADTQYF
>.|TRBJ2-7|TRBD2|TRBV9
TGTGCCAGCAGCACCCTAGCGGGAGGTCTCTCATACGAGCAGTACTTC
CASSTLAGGLSYEQYF
>.|TRBJ1-1|.|TRBV28
TGTGCCAGCAGAGGGAACAGGGAAGCTTTCTTT
CASRGNREAFF
>once|TRBJ2-1|.|TRBV7-2
TGTGCCAGCAGCTTGGCCTCTTTTCCCTACAATGAGCAGTTCTTC
CASSLASFPYNEQFF
>.|TRBJ1-4|TRBD1|TRBV6-6
TGTGCCAGCAGGGGGACAGGGTTGGAAAAACTGTTTTTT
CASRGTGLEKLFF